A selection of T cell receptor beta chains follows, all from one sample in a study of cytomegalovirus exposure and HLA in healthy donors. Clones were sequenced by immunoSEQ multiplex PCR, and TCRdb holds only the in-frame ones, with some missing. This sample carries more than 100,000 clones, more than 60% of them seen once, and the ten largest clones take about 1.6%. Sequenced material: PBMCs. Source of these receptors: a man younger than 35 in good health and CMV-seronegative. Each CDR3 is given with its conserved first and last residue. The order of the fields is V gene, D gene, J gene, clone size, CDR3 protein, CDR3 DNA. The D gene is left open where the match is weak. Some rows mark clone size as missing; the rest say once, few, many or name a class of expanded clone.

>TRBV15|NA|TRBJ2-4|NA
CTTSRGGGAKNIQYF
TGTACCACCAGCAGAGGTGGGGGGGCCAAAAACATTCAGTACTTC
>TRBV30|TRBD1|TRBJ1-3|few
CAWGGQAVSGNTIYF
TGTGCCTGGGGGGGACAGGCAGTTTCTGGAAACACCATATATTTT
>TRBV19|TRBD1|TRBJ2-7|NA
CASRRQGRGGEQYF
TGTGCCAGTAGGAGACAGGGAAGGGGTGGCGAGCAGTACTTC
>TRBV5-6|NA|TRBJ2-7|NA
CASSLALYEQYF
TGTGCCAGCAGCTTGGCCTTGTACGAGCAGTACTTC
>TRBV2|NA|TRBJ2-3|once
CASRRGGDTQYF
TGTGCCAGCAGGAGGGGAGGCGATACGCAGTATTTT
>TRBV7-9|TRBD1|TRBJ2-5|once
CASNWDRVETQYF
TGTGCCAGCAACTGGGACAGGGTAGAGACCCAGTACTTC
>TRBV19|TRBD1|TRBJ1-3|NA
CASSAARTGSGNTIYF
TGTGCCAGTAGTGCCGCCCGGACAGGGTCTGGAAACACCATATATTTT
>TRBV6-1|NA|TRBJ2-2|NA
CASSPRTGELFF
TGTGCCAGCAGCCCGCGGACCGGGGAGCTGTTTTTT
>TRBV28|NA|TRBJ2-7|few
CASSFRGQGREQYF
TGTGCCAGCAGTTTTCGAGGGCAGGGGCGCGAGCAGTACTTC
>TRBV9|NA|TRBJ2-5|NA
CASSLRDYQETQYF
TGTGCCAGCAGCCTCCGGGACTACCAAGAGACCCAGTACTTC
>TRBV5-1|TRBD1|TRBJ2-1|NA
CASSFSGTGAAEQFF
TGCGCCAGCAGCTTCTCCGGGACAGGGGCCGCTGAGCAGTTCTTC
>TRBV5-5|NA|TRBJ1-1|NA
CASSFSDERRGAFF
TGTGCCAGCAGCTTTTCGGACGAACGACGAGGGGCTTTCTTT
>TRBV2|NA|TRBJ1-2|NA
CASTEFGGGAGYTF
TGTGCCAGCACCGAATTTGGGGGGGGCGCAGGCTACACCTTC
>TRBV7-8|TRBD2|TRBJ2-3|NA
CASSSLRLAGASTDTQYF
TGTGCCAGCAGCTCCCTACGATTAGCGGGAGCAAGCACAGATACGCAGTATTTT
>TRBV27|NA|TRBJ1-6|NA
CASSLEPLSSPLHF
TGTGCCAGCAGTTTAGAGCCTTTAAGTTCACCCCTCCACTTT
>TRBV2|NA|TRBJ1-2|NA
CASSDGASYGYTF
TGTGCCAGCAGTGATGGAGCCAGCTATGGCTACACCTTC
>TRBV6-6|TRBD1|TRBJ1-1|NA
CASSRTGHTEAFF
TGTGCCAGCAGCAGGACAGGGCATACTGAAGCTTTCTTT
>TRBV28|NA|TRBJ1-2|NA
CASSFGDYDYGYTF
TGTGCCAGCAGTTTCGGGGATTACGACTATGGCTACACCTTC
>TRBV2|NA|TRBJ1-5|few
CASTPIGGIQPQHF
TGTGCCAGCACCCCGATTGGGGGGATTCAGCCCCAGCATTTT
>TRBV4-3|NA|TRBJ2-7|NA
CASSQDRGAPREQYF
TGCGCCAGCAGCCAAGATCGGGGGGCGCCGAGGGAGCAGTACTTC
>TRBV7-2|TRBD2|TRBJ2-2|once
CASSPKTSRLLTGELFF
TGTGCCAGCAGCCCGAAGACTAGCCGGCTACTAACCGGGGAGCTGTTTTTT
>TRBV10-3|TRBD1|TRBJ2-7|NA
CAISESTFRDRGILEQYF
TGTGCCATCAGTGAGTCGACTTTCCGGGACAGGGGGATCCTCGAGCAGTACTTC
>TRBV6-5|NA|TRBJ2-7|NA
CASSPALDGWYEQYF
TGTGCCAGCAGCCCCGCACTCGACGGGTGGTACGAGCAGTACTTC
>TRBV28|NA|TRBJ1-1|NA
CASSLPGLIEAFF
TGTGCCAGCAGCCTTCCAGGCCTAATTGAAGCTTTCTTT
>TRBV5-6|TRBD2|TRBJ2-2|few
CASSGGLERELFF
TGTGCCAGCAGCGGAGGACTAGAAAGGGAGCTGTTTTTT
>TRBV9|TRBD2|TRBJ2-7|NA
CASSVGTSGSYEQYF
TGTGCCAGCAGCGTAGGTACTAGCGGGAGTTACGAGCAGTACTTC
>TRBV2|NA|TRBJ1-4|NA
CASSEEGLGEKLFF
TGTGCCAGCAGTGAGGAGGGGTTGGGGGAAAAACTGTTTTTT
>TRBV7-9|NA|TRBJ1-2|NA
CASGQVGYTF
TGTGCCAGCGGCCAAGTTGGCTACACCTTC
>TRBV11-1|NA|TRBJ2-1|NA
CASSLAGGAWFF
TGTGCCAGCAGCTTAGCGGGGGGGGCCTGGTTCTTC
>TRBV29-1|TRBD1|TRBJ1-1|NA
CSADRGMNTEAFF
TGCAGCGCTGACAGGGGGATGAACACTGAAGCTTTCTTT
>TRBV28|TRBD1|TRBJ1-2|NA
CASLRDRGPGGYTF
TGTGCCAGCCTCAGGGACAGGGGGCCGGGTGGCTACACCTTC
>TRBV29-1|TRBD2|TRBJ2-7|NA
CSVEDYVWASGSWGYEQYF
TGCAGCGTTGAAGATTATGTCTGGGCTAGCGGGAGCTGGGGCTACGAGCAGTACTTC
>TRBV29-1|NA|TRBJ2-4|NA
CSVEFPGRKNIQYF
TGCAGCGTTGAGTTTCCAGGGAGGAAAAACATTCAGTACTTC
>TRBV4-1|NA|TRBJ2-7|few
CASSHPGPDYEQYF
TGCGCCAGCAGCCACCCAGGGCCCGACTACGAGCAGTACTTC
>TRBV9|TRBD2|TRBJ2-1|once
CASSVRAGYNEQFF
TGTGCCAGCAGCGTCAGAGCGGGATACAATGAGCAGTTCTTC
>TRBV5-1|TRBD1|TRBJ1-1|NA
CASSPDQGAKRAFF
TGCGCCAGCAGCCCGGACCAGGGGGCCAAGCGAGCTTTCTTT
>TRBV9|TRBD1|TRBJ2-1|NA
CASSRRRGTDNEQFF
TGTGCCAGCAGCCGACGAAGAGGGACAGACAATGAGCAGTTCTTC
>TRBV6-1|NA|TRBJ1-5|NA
CASSVRGPQHF
TGTGCCAGCAGTGTCCGGGGGCCCCAGCATTTT
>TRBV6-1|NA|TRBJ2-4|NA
CASSDWEDQLIKNIQYF
TGTGCCAGCAGTGATTGGGAGGACCAGCTGATAAAAAACATTCAGTACTTC
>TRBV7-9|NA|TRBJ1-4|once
CASSLVLRGSTNEKLFF
TGTGCCAGCAGCTTAGTACTCCGGGGTTCAACTAATGAAAAACTGTTTTTT
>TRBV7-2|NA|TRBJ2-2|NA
CASSLGPGELFF
TGTGCCAGCAGCCTGGGGCCCGGGGAGCTGTTTTTT
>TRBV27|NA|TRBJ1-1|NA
CASSYTVNTEAFF
TGTGCCAGCAGTTATACAGTGAACACTGAAGCTTTCTTT
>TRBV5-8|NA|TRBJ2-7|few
CASSFMGGQYYEQYF
TGTGCCAGCAGCTTCATGGGGGGACAGTACTACGAGCAGTACTTC
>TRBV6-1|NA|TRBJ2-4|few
CASSERPPRQGPKNIQYF
TGTGCCAGCAGTGAACGCCCGCCCCGCCAGGGGCCCAAAAACATTCAGTACTTC
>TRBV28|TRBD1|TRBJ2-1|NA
CASLRDRGYNEQFF
TGTGCCAGCCTCCGGGACAGGGGTTACAATGAGCAGTTCTTC
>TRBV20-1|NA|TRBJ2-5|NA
CSATGTQYF
TGCAGTGCCACCGGGACCCAGTACTTC
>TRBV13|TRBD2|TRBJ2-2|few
CASSRLVVAGAFDTGELFF
TGTGCCAGCAGCAGGCTGGTGGTAGCGGGGGCCTTCGACACCGGGGAGCTGTTTTTT
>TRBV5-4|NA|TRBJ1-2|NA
CASRDTDYGYTF
TGTGCCAGCAGGGACACGGACTATGGCTACACCTTC
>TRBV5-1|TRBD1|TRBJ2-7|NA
CASSPPGQVNEQYF
TGCGCCAGCAGCCCACCGGGACAGGTAAACGAGCAGTACTTC
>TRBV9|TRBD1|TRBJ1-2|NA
CASTTTGGGGYTF
TGTGCCAGCACCACTACAGGGGGCGGAGGCTACACCTTC
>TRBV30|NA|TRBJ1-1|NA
CAWSVGRGAFF
TGTGCCTGGAGTGTGGGTAGGGGAGCTTTCTTT
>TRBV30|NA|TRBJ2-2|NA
CAWSVRGPPGELFF
TGTGCCTGGAGTGTGCGGGGCCCGCCCGGGGAGCTGTTTTTT
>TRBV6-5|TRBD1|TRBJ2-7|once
CASSRTGGAYEQYF
TGTGCCAGCAGTCGGACAGGGGGCGCGTACGAGCAGTACTTC